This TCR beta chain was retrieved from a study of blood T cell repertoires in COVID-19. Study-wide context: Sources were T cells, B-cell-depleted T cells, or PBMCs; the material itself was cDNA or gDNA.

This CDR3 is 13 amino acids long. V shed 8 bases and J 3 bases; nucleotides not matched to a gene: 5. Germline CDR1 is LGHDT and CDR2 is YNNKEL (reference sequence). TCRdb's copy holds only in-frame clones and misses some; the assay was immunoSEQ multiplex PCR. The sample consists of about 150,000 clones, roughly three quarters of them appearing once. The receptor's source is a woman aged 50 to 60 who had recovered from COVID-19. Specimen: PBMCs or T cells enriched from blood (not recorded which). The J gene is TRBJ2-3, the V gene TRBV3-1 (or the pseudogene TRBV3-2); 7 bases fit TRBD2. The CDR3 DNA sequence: TGTGCCAGCGGGGCGGGGGAAACAGATACGCAGTATTTT. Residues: CASGAGETDTQYF.